Shown below are 28 T cell receptor beta chains from a single sample sequenced in a study of cytomegalovirus exposure and HLA in healthy donors (dated by TCRdb to about 2017). Library prep was done by the immunoSEQ multiplex PCR assay. Drawn from immuneACCESS, this table holds only the in-frame rearrangements with V and J called that TCRdb kept. Clones are partly lost; checked studies trace under half to an unresolved V gene and leave the rest unexplained. The sample has fewer than 60,000 clones on record, nearly 90% of them singletons. Roughly 15% of the sample is in the top ten clones. Specimen: PBMCs. The receptors here all came from a woman aged 18 to 35 in good health and CMV-seronegative.

V gene TRBV6-5 combines with J gene TRBJ2-1, with D perhaps TRBD2 (6 bases). Germline CDR1 is MNHEY and CDR2 is SVGAGI. With 7 bases removed from V and 9 bases from J, the gap between germline ends came to 19 bases. CDR3 length equals 14 residues. CDR3 region: CASTRLGPSGEQFF. CDR3 bases: TGTGCCAGCACCAGACTAGGACCCTCGGGTGAGCAGTTCTTC.

The J gene is TRBJ1-3, the V gene TRBV6-1; TRBD1 is a possible D gene (5 bases). Germline loops: CDR1 MNHNS, CDR2 SASEGT. The V gene lost 6 bases and the J gene lost 0 bases, with 12 bases spanning the gap. This CDR3 is built from 15 residues. The CDR3 is CASRDTGSSGNTIYF. In nucleotides, the CDR3 is TGTGCCAGCAGAGACACAGGTAGCTCTGGAAACACCATATATTTT.

This clone was observed a single time. J is TRBJ2-2 and V is TRBV7-3; TRBD1 agrees at 12 bases. Germline V gene lookup returns CDR1 SGHTA and CDR2 FQGTGA. The CDR3 runs to 17 residues. With V trimmed by 2 bases and J by 0 bases, 1 base remained unmatched. The CDR3 bases are TGTGCCAGCAGCTTAGGGACAGGGGGCTCGAACACCGGGGAGCTGTTTTTT. It specifies CASSLGTGGSNTGELFF.

The J gene is TRBJ2-5, the V gene TRBV27, with a tentative D call TRBD2 (5 bases). CDR3 length: 13 amino acids. CDR1 is MNHEY, CDR2 SMNVEV, per germline (reference sequence). V dropped 5 bases and J dropped 5 bases, with 12 bases sitting between them. The DNA of the CDR3 is TGTGCCAGCAGTCATACTAGAACGGAGACCCAGTACTTC. Translating it yields CASSHTRTETQYF.

V and J are TRBV9 and TRBJ1-2; D might be TRBD1 (5 bases). Per the germline V gene, CDR1 is SGDLS and CDR2 is YYNGEE. V dropped 4 bases and J dropped 4 bases, with 11 bases sitting between them. This CDR3 contains 13 residues. CDR3 nucleotide sequence: TGTGCCAGCAGCTCCGGGGGGGGCTATGGCTACACCTTC. Protein sequence: CASSSGGGYGYTF.

The CDR3 region is CASSLDLGRTYEQYF. CDR3 DNA: TGTGCCAGCAGCTTAGACCTGGGCAGGACCTACGAGCAGTACTTC. The V gene is TRBV7-9, the J gene TRBJ2-7; D remains unclear. CDR1 is SEHNR and CDR2 is FQNEAQ in the germline V gene (reference sequence). Trimming left V 1 base short and J 2 bases short, with 12 bases between. CDR3 length: 15 amino acids. Full variable domain (outside the CDR3, taken from reference TRBV7-9 and TRBJ2-7): DTGVSQNPRHKITKRGQNVTFRCDPISEHNRLYWYRQTLGQGPEFLTYFQNEAQLEKSRLLSDRFSAERPKGSFSTLEIQRTEQGDSAMYLCASSLDLGRTYEQYFGPGTRLTVT.

The rearrangement joins TRBV18 to TRBJ2-5, with TRBD2 matching 11 bases. CDR1 and CDR2 (germline): KGHSH, LQKENI. V lost 3 bases, J lost 0 bases, and 6 bases stayed unmatched. CDR3 length: 17 amino acids. The CDR3 DNA follows: TGTGCCAGCTCACCCCTAGCGGGGGGATCGTACCAAGAGACCCAGTACTTC. This gives the protein CASSPLAGGSYQETQYF.

V and J are TRBV27 and TRBJ2-2; 8 nucleotides line up with TRBD2. The CDR3 covers 15 residues. With V trimmed by 5 bases and J by 13 bases, 15 bases remained unmatched. Germline V lookup: CDR1 MNHEY, CDR2 SMNVEV (reference sequence). The CDR3 loop reads CASSPVASGGPALFF. CDR3 in DNA: TGTGCCAGCAGTCCCGTGGCCAGCGGGGGACCGGCGCTGTTTTTT.

The rearrangement uses TRBV6-5 and TRBJ2-7; 10 bases agree with TRBD2. CDR1 and CDR2 (germline): MNHEY, SVGAGI. V lost 5 bases to trimming and J lost 0 bases; unmatched junction nucleotides: 4. The CDR3 has 15 residues. In DNA, the CDR3 is TGTGCCAGCAGTACCAGACTAGCGGGCTCCTACGAGCAGTACTTC. Translating gives CASSTRLAGSYEQYF.

The rearrangement links TRBV6-5 to TRBJ1-2, with TRBD1 matching over 8 bases. The length of the CDR3 is 14 residues. V lost 2 bases, J lost 8 bases, and 7 bases stayed unmatched. Looked up from germline, CDR1 is MNHEY and CDR2 is SVGAGI. In DNA, the CDR3 is TGTGCCAGCAGTTACCACGGACAGGGTGTAGGCTACACCTTC. Translated: CASSYHGQGVGYTF.

The genes are TRBV14 and TRBJ1-3; no reliable D call. Germline CDR1 reads SGHDN; CDR2 reads FVKESK. This CDR3 has 13 amino acids. Deletions cut 5 bases from V and 0 bases from J, with 5 bases between. CDR3 sequence (DNA): TGTGCCAGCAGCTGGCACTCTGGAAACACCATATATTTT. It yields the protein CASSWHSGNTIYF.

The V and J genes are TRBV19 and TRBJ2-7, with 12 bases lining up with TRBD1. CDR1 LNHDA and CDR2 SQIVND come from the germline V gene (reference sequence). There are 16 residues in the CDR3. With 5 bases clipped from V and 7 bases from J, the junction kept 12 bases outside the gene matches. The CDR3 sequence: CASSSRTGQGAGEQYF. CDR3 coding DNA: TGTGCCAGTAGTTCTCGCACGGGACAGGGGGCTGGTGAGCAGTACTTC.

V usage is TRBV7-2 and J usage is TRBJ1-5; perhaps TRBD1 as D (5 bases). The CDR3 extends over 15 amino acids. V lost 4 bases to trimming and J lost 6 bases, with 16 bases between them. Germline loops: CDR1 SGHTA, CDR2 FQGNSA. CDR3 amino acids: CASSSRVLGGQPQHF. DNA for the CDR3: TGTGCCAGCAGCTCTAGAGTTCTGGGGGGTCAGCCCCAGCATTTT.

The chain links TRBV14 to TRBJ1-1, with no clear D. The CDR3 is made up of 16 amino acids. Germline CDR1 and CDR2: SGHDN and FVKESK. Trimming shortened V by 0 bases and J by 0 bases, and 11 bases separated the two germline ends. The DNA for the CDR3 is TGTGCCAGCAGCCAAGATCCGGGGATCATGAACACTGAAGCTTTCTTT. Residues: CASSQDPGIMNTEAFF. The whole variable domain, filled in from reference TRBV14 and TRBJ1-1, reads EAGVTQFPSHSVIEKGQTVTLRCDPISGHDNLYWYRRVMGKEIKFLLHFVKESKQDESGMPNNRFLAERTGGTYSTLKVQPAELEDSGVYFCASSQDPGIMNTEAFFGQGTRLTVV.

The V gene is TRBV27, the J gene TRBJ2-4; D is possibly TRBD2 (6 bases). Germline V CDR1 and CDR2: MNHEY, SMNVEV (reference sequence). V was clipped by 7 bases and J by 1 base, with 11 bases between them. The CDR3 is 14 amino acids. The CDR3: CASTSERAKNIQYF. The CDR3 nucleotides are TGTGCCAGCACTAGCGAGCGTGCCAAAAACATTCAGTACTTC.

This chain joins TRBV21-1 and TRBJ1-5; TRBD1 is taken as the D call from the table, unchecked against the DNA. TRBV21-1 represents a pseudogene. There are 16 residues in the CDR3. The CDR3 DNA sequence: TGTGCCAGCAGCAAAGGGGACAGGGGGTCCGCAGAGCCCCAGCATTTT. As protein: CASSKGDRGSAEPQHF.

The chain employs TRBV7-3 and TRBJ2-3; TRBD2 aligns across 9 bases. Trimming at V came to 5 bases and at J to 0 bases, leaving 6 bases not matched to a gene. The CDR3 runs to 16 residues. Germline CDR1 is SGHTA and CDR2 is FQGTGA. CDR3 amino acids: CASSLGTSRSTDTQYF. The CDR3 coding sequence is TGTGCCAGCAGCCTCGGGACTAGCAGGAGCACAGATACGCAGTATTTT.

V usage is TRBV6-1 and J usage is TRBJ1-1, with D unclear. Germline loops: CDR1 MNHNS, CDR2 SASEGT. The CDR3 spans 13 residues. Trimming left V 4 bases short and J 1 base short, with 7 bases between. For the CDR3, the DNA is TGTGCCAGCAGTGGACACAGGAACACTGAAGCTTTCTTT. It yields the protein CASSGHRNTEAFF.

V and J are TRBV7-2 and TRBJ1-2; D gene uncertain. Between the trimmed V and J ends, which lost 5 bases and 6 bases, there was a span of 16 bases. The CDR3 consists of 14 residues. Germline CDR1 and CDR2: SGHTA and FQGNSA. The chain's CDR3 is CASSAGALWDGYTF. The CDR3 DNA reads as TGTGCCAGCAGCGCGGGTGCGTTGTGGGATGGCTACACCTTC.

The chain is built from TRBV4-1 and TRBJ2-7; D may be TRBD2 (6 bases). Trimming removed 4 bases from V and 0 bases from J, with 10 bases in between. The CDR3 covers 14 residues. CDR1 MGHRA and CDR2 YSYEKL come from the germline V gene. The CDR3 nucleotides are TGCGCCAGCAGCCCCGCGGGGAGCTCCTACGAGCAGTACTTC. Protein sequence: CASSPAGSSYEQYF.

The chain joins TRBV28 to TRBJ2-1; 14 bases map to TRBD2. The germline CDR1 and CDR2 sequences are MDHEN and SYDVKM. Trimming removed 0 bases from V and 8 bases from J; junction bases left unmatched: 3. The CDR3 totals 16 residues. The CDR3: CASSLWTSGRAHEQFF. Written as DNA, the CDR3 is TGTGCCAGCAGTTTATGGACTAGCGGGAGGGCCCATGAGCAGTTCTTC.

The chain carries TRBV18 and TRBJ2-7; TRBD2 matches at 9 bases. After removal of 6 bases from V and 2 bases from J, the junction contained 11 bases not matched to a gene. Germline CDR1 is KGHSH and CDR2 is LQKENI. This CDR3 spans 16 amino acids. The CDR3 DNA sequence: TGTGCCAGCTCCTCAGCATGGGAGCGGGAGGCCTACGAGCAGTACTTC. Amino acids: CASSSAWEREAYEQYF.

V is TRBV30 and J is TRBJ2-7, with 7 bases aligning to TRBD1. With 6 bases clipped from V and 4 bases from J, the junction kept 12 bases outside the gene matches. The CDR3 runs 14 residues. Germline-derived CDR1 and CDR2 are GTSNPN and SVGIG (reference sequence). CDR3: CACVARDSLYEQYF. Written as DNA, the CDR3 is TGTGCCTGTGTCGCCCGGGACAGCCTGTACGAGCAGTACTTC.

The rearrangement links TRBV5-4 to TRBJ1-1; perhaps TRBD1 as D (6 bases). V was cut by 0 bases and J by 7 bases, with 16 bases left in between. Germline V CDR1 and CDR2: SGHNT, YYREEE (reference sequence). The length of the CDR3 is 15 residues. In DNA form, the CDR3 reads TGTGCCAGCAGCTTGGCGGGGGGGCTCCGGGGTGAAGCTTTCTTT. As protein: CASSLAGGLRGEAFF.

The chain joins TRBV6-1 to TRBJ1-5; 9 bases are a match to TRBD1. V gave up 3 bases and J gave up 4 bases; unmatched junction bases: 7. The length of the CDR3 is 16 residues. In germline, CDR1 is MNHNS, CDR2 SASEGT. The CDR3 DNA is TGTGCCAGCAGTGAGATGGACAGGGGTAATAATCAGCCCCAGCATTTT. Its translation: CASSEMDRGNNQPQHF.

This chain links TRBV4-1 with TRBJ2-7, with 11 bases that match TRBD2. V shed 1 base and J 6 bases; nucleotides not matched to a gene: 8. This CDR3 comprises 16 residues. Germline assignment: CDR1 MGHRA and CDR2 YSYEKL. The chain's CDR3 is CASSQGWLAGGGEQYF. The CDR3 region has the DNA TGCGCCAGCAGCCAAGGTTGGCTAGCGGGGGGTGGCGAGCAGTACTTC.

The chain links TRBV11-2 to TRBJ1-2, with D tentatively TRBD1 (5 bases). Germline V gene sequence: CDR1 SGHAT, CDR2 FQNNGV. The CDR3 totals 12 residues. V was pared by 1 base and J by 8 bases, with 8 bases between. The CDR3 sequence: CASSLAGGGYTF. The CDR3 nucleotides read TGTGCCAGCAGCTTAGCCGGGGGGGGCTACACCTTC.

This sequence joins TRBV27 and TRBJ1-3, with D possibly TRBD1 on 5 matching bases. V lost 4 bases, J lost 2 bases, and 6 bases lay in between. Germline V gene lookup returns CDR1 MNHEY and CDR2 SMNVEV (reference sequence). The CDR3 spans 13 residues. The CDR3 loop reads CASSWGPGNTIYF. DNA of the CDR3: TGTGCCAGCAGTTGGGGCCCTGGAAACACCATATATTTT.